These 17 T cell receptor beta chains were all obtained from the same sample, sequenced in a study of shared clonotypes between healthy human individuals. Assay: immunoSEQ multiplex PCR; the TCRdb copy retains only in-frame clones and omits some. The table has more than 2 million clones, approximately 96% seen once. Material: naive CD4+ T cells sorted from blood. Subset indicated: CD45RA+ positively selected. The receptors originated from a man aged 18-30 years in good health.

The J gene is TRBJ1-2, the V gene TRBV7-9; D may be TRBD1 (6 bases). Looked up from germline, CDR1 is SEHNR and CDR2 is FQNEAQ (reference sequence). This CDR3 contains 14 residues. The V gene lost 7 bases and the J gene lost 2 bases, with 14 bases spanning the gap. In DNA form, the CDR3 reads TGTGCCAGCACCAAAACAGGGACCAACTATGGCTACACCTTC. Translated, it gives CASTKTGTNYGYTF.

The chain employs TRBV7-2 and TRBJ2-7, with D uncertain. This CDR3 comprises 14 residues. In germline, CDR1 is SGHTA, CDR2 FQGNSA. Trimming pared 0 bases from V and 3 bases from J, leaving 9 bases between. The CDR3 DNA sequence: TGTGCCAGCAGCTTAGCGGTCGGAATCTACGAGCAGTACTTC. Translation gives CASSLAVGIYEQYF.

The CDR3 here is CASSLVGTLGAAFF. The CDR3 nucleotides read TGTGCCAGCAGCTTGGTGGGGACACTTGGGGCAGCTTTCTTT. This chain joins TRBV5-8 and TRBJ1-1; tentatively, D is TRBD1 (6 bases). The CDR3 is 14 amino acids. The ends were cut back, 0 bases at V and 10 bases at J, with 16 bases in the middle. CDR1 is SGHTS, CDR2 YDEGEE, per germline. The full variable domain, rest sourced from reference TRBV5-8 and TRBJ1-1, is EAGVTQSPTHLIKTRGQQATLRCSPISGHTSVYWYQQALGLGLQFLLWYDEGEERNRGNFPPRFSGRQFPNYSSELNVNALELEDSALYLCASSLVGTLGAAFFGQGTRLTVV.

The chain joins TRBV10-3 to TRBJ1-3; TRBD1 matches at 8 bases. Per germline, CDR1 ENHRY and CDR2 SYGVKD. This CDR3 has 14 residues. With 7 bases clipped from V and 4 bases from J, the junction kept 6 bases outside the gene matches. The CDR3 region has the DNA TGTGCCATCAACGACAGGGGAAAAGGAAACACCATATATTTT. Protein product: CAINDRGKGNTIYF.

The V gene is TRBV5-1, the J gene TRBJ2-5; 12 bases are a match to TRBD1. The CDR3 contains 15 residues. Germline V CDR1 and CDR2: SGHRS, YFSETQ. The ends lost 4 bases at V and 5 bases at J; junction bases unmatched: 6. The CDR3 here is CASSVGDRGLETQYF. CDR3 bases: TGCGCCAGCAGCGTAGGGGACAGGGGGCTGGAGACCCAGTACTTC.

With regard to this clone: The junction shows a germline mismatch at one end, possibly a read error. This chain links TRBV18 with TRBJ1-6, with TRBD1 as a possible D gene (5 bases). This CDR3 is 15 amino acids long. CDR1 and CDR2 (germline): KGHSH, LQKENI. In DNA, the CDR3 is TGTGCCAGTTCACCATGGGGGAGTGATGGTTCACCCCTCCACTTT. This translates into CASSPWGSDGSPLHF.

The chain recombines TRBV28 with TRBJ2-3; 12 bases agree with TRBD2. Trimming took 6 bases from V and 11 from J; bases not matched to a gene: 21. Germline V gene sequence: CDR1 MDHEN, CDR2 SYDVKM. This CDR3 is 18 amino acids long. The CDR3 bases are TGTGCCAGCAGCCCTCGGGCCTCCCGACTAGCGGGGGAAGTGTGGCAGTATTTT. It is translated as CASSPRASRLAGEVWQYF.

This sequence joins TRBV2 and TRBJ1-3; the match to TRBD1 covers 10 bases. The ends lost 7 bases at V and 2 bases at J; junction bases unmatched: 2. Looked up from germline, CDR1 is SNHLY and CDR2 is FYNNEI. The CDR3 is 14 residues long. CDR3 loop: CASKGTGAGNTIYF. The CDR3 coding sequence is TGTGCCAGCAAAGGGACAGGGGCTGGAAACACCATATATTTT. The whole variable domain, remainder taken from reference TRBV2 and TRBJ1-3, is EPEVTQTPSHQVTQMGQEVILRCVPISNHLYFYWYRQILGQKVEFLVSFYNNEISEKSEIFDDQFSVERPDGSNFTLKIRSTKLEDSAMYFCASKGTGAGNTIYFGEGSWLTVV.

V is TRBV10-3 and J is TRBJ2-1; 12 bases align to TRBD2. The V gene's germline CDR1 is ENHRY and CDR2 SYGVKD. The CDR3 covers 15 residues. V shed 6 bases and J 6 bases; nucleotides not matched to a gene: 6. The CDR3 protein is CAIRETSGGPNEQFF. The CDR3 DNA sequence: TGTGCCATCAGGGAGACTAGCGGGGGCCCCAATGAGCAGTTCTTC.

This sequence joins TRBV5-6 and TRBJ1-6; 10 bases match TRBD1. CDR3 length equals 16 residues. V lost 4 bases and J lost 5; bases outside the gene matches: 6. Germline CDR1 reads SGHDT; CDR2 reads YYEEEE. The CDR3 bases are TGTGCCAGCAGCCGGGGACAGGGGAGGGATAATTCACCCCTCCACTTT. Translating gives CASSRGQGRDNSPLHF.

The chain links TRBV11-2 to TRBJ1-2; possibly TRBD1 for D (6 bases). Trimming removed 0 bases at V and 8 bases at J, with 19 bases between. The CDR3 consists of 16 residues. Germline V gene data show CDR1 as SGHAT and CDR2 as FQNNGV. The CDR3 DNA reads as TGTGCCAGCAGCTTAGAGGGGCATCTGGGGGCGGAAGGCTACACCTTC. Amino acid sequence: CASSLEGHLGAEGYTF.

This chain uses TRBV9 with TRBJ2-3; TRBD2 agrees at 8 bases. With V trimmed by 2 bases and J by 2 bases, 10 bases remained unmatched. The CDR3 spans 17 residues. Germline CDR1 SGDLS, CDR2 YYNGEE. CDR3 protein: CASSVSGAGGSTDTQYF. CDR3 nucleotides: TGTGCCAGCAGCGTGAGTGGGGCGGGGGGCTCCACAGATACGCAGTATTTT.

This chain connects TRBV2 to TRBJ1-4, with D tentatively TRBD1 (5 bases). The V gene's germline CDR1 is SNHLY and CDR2 FYNNEI. The CDR3 consists of 12 residues. Trimming pared 6 bases from V and 8 bases from J, leaving 10 bases between. The DNA of the CDR3 is TGTGCCAGCAGGGGGACGGGGGAAAAACTGTTTTTT. Residues: CASRGTGEKLFF.

The V call is TRBV28, the J call TRBJ1-2; 7 bases are shared with TRBD1. Germline CDR1 MDHEN, CDR2 SYDVKM. V dropped 5 bases and J dropped 2; count of bases not matched to a gene: 5. CDR3 length equals 14 residues. CDR3 in amino acids: CASSPGGLNYGYTF. CDR3 nucleotides: TGTGCCAGCAGTCCAGGGGGTCTCAACTATGGCTACACCTTC.

This chain connects TRBV19 to TRBJ2-7, with 9 bases fitting TRBD1. The CDR3 is made up of 15 amino acids. Germline loops: CDR1 LNHDA, CDR2 SQIVND (reference sequence). The V gene end was trimmed by 4 bases and the J gene end by 2 bases; junction bases not matched to a gene: 6. CDR3 protein: CASSTQGTGPYEQYF. The CDR3 DNA is TGTGCCAGTAGTACCCAAGGGACAGGGCCCTACGAGCAGTACTTC.

As for this clone: At one of its ends the junction is not consistent with the germline gene, which may arise from a read error. V usage is TRBV30 and J usage is TRBJ1-4; 8 positions agree with TRBD1. CDR3 length equals 13 residues. The germline CDR1 and CDR2 sequences are GTSNPN and SVGIG (reference sequence). The DNA of the CDR3 is TGTGCCTGGACAGGGGGCGCAGGTAGTGGTTGGGTTTTT. Its translation: CAWTGGAGSGWVF.

This chain connects TRBV6-1 to TRBJ2-5; D may match TRBD1 or TRBD2 (5 bases each). Per germline, CDR1 MNHNS and CDR2 SASEGT. The CDR3 length is 15 residues. V shed 6 bases and J shed 5 bases, with 19 bases lying between them. CDR3: CASRGERHRGETQYF. CDR3 DNA sequence: TGTGCCAGCAGAGGGGAAAGACATCGGGGCGAGACCCAGTACTTC.